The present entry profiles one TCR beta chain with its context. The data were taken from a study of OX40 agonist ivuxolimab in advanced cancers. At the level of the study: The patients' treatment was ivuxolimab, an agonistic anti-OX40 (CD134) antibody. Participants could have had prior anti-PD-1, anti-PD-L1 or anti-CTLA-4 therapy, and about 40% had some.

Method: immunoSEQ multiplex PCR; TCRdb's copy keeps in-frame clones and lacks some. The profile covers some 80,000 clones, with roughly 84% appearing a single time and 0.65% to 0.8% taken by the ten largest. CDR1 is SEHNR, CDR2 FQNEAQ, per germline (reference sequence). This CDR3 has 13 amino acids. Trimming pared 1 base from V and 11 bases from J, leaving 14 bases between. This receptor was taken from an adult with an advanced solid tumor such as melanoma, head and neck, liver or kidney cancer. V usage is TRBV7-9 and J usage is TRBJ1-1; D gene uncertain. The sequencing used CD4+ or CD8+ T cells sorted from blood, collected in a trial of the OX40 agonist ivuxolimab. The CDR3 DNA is TGTGCCAGCAGCTTAGATTCGGCAGGAGGGGCTTTCTTT. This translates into CASSLDSAGGAFF.